This paragraph reports one T cell receptor beta chain. This clonotype was counted a few times. The antigen it binds to is not known. Nothing much larger sits one base from this clone, and base qualities are not available. mRNA, which captures expressed receptors, was used instead of genomic DNA for quantification of TCRbeta repertoires. Without any cell sorting, leukocytes from the buffy coat were collected into Trizol, and RNA was extracted using the Direct-zol RNA MiniPrep Plus kit. To separate plasma, buffy coat and red blood cells, EDTA blood tubes were immediately centrifuged at 4 degrees C. This entry is derived from a study of robustness of blood B and T cell sequencing (dated by TCRdb to about 2018). The study in broad terms: The study was designed to determine how much peripheral blood is required to reliably characterize an individual's TCRbeta and IgG repertoires. As technical replicates, two replicate TCRbeta cDNA libraries were prepared from one shared RNA pool derived from a single 10 ml draw. In each of the roughly ten independently drawn blood samples, both the TCRbeta and the IgG repertoires were quantified. The research as a whole found: Evidence of cross-contamination, likely from batch processing, showed up in one pair of TCRbeta libraries, so the UMI-sequence pairs shared by that pair of libraries were removed. The 1,000 most abundant TCRbeta clonotypes from the pooled draws were found in every single 10 ml sample. Of the top 10,000 TCRbeta clonotypes in one technical replicate library, more than 90% were also found in the other technical replicate library. Pooling tubes did not make the overlap of rare TCRbeta clonotypes any better, which implies that much larger blood volumes would be needed to capture those rare clonotypes. Coverage of the top 10,000 TCRbeta clonotypes approached saturation when 3 or 4 tubes (roughly 28-40 ml blood) were combined. EDTA tubes required immediate fractionation, limiting use in multi-site collections. TCRbeta rarefaction curves did not fully plateau, suggesting under-sequencing or many low-abundance clonotypes.

The CDR3 runs 16 amino acids, cysteine and phenylalanine included. CDR3 DNA only is kept here, 48 bases in frame from base 1. V has 2 bases trimmed and J has 0 bases trimmed; junction bases matching no gene number 7. CDR1 is given as SGHKS and CDR2 as YYEKEE, both from the germline V gene (reference sequence). The library was generated by PCR. Sequencing was carried out with an Illumina MiSeq. SMARTScribe reverse transcriptase and a 5' template-switch oligo, by which a universal priming site was added, were used for cDNA synthesis. Each cDNA molecule was tagged by a 12-nucleotide random unique molecular identifier (UMI) carried on the template-switch oligo. During reverse transcription, chain-specific reverse primers targeted TCRbeta transcripts. Uracil DNA glycosylase treatment was used to remove residual template-switch adapters, and a Qiagen MinElute kit was used to purify the cDNA. For the first PCR, 20 to 25 cycles were run with KAPA HiFi HotStart ReadyMix and step-out primers, split across four 50 ul reactions. Before further amplification, first-round PCR products were gel-purified. Illumina Nextera adapters were attached in a second PCR of 7 to 8 cycles, and the libraries were then purified and pooled. For each TCRbeta molecule, the UMI barcode was captured by a 50-nucleotide 5' read. As for the original processing: Using the MIGEC toolkit, reads were grouped by UMI into consensus reads. PEAR was used to merge forward and reverse consensus reads into final reads. Identical UMI-sequence pairs shared across libraries were treated as cross-sample contamination and removed by a custom decontamination script. MIGMAP, a wrapper around IgBLAST, was used for V(D)J assignment and CDR3 extraction. TCR clonotypes were defined by identical V gene, J gene and CDR3 amino acid sequence; CDR1 and CDR2 were not sequenced. TCRdb redid the processing of the public reads, applying fastp at Q25 and MiXCR, and retained in-frame beta chains. For every CDR3 protein sequence, its rows merge into one entry that carries the most common genes and DNA. What appears here as the V and J calls and clone size reflects TCRdb's work, not the paper's. Present in this sample are approximately 3,200 distinct CDR3 sequences, roughly three fifths of which were seen just once. The ten largest clones take up 25% to 30% of the sample.

Sequenced material: peripheral blood. The chain links TRBV5-5 with TRBJ1-1, with 7 bases in between that match TRBD1. This receptor was taken from a human donor in good health. The nucleotide sequence is given as TGTGCCAGCAGCTTTGTACTAGGACAGGTGAACACTGAAGCTTTCTTT. This sequence encodes CASSFVLGQVNTEAFF. Supplemented by the reference TRBV5-5 and TRBJ1-1 proteins around the CDR3, the complete variable domain is DAGVTQSPTHLIKTRGQQVTLRCSPISGHKSVSWYQQVLGQGPQFIFQYYEKEERGRGNFPDRFSARQFPNYSSELNVNALLLGDSALYLCASSFVLGQVNTEAFFGQGTRLTVV.